This passage covers 23 T cell receptor beta chains from one sample sequenced in a study of identical twins. TCRdb ran MiXCR on the 5' RACE reads and lists one entry per CDR3 protein. This table has over 500,000 distinct CDR3 sequences, roughly 21% appearing once. These records were also assigned to another study, of T cells expressing NK-cell markers.

Sequenced input: CD4+ T cells sorted from blood. These receptors were collected from a woman under 30 in good health.

V gene TRBV7-9 combines with J gene TRBJ1-6; 7 bases map to TRBD1. This CDR3 has 15 amino acids. The J segment lost 7 bases and the V segment lost 6 bases, leaving 9 bases of the junction unmatched. Germline values: CDR1 SEHNR, CDR2 FQNEAQ (reference sequence). DNA of the CDR3: TGTGCCAGCAGATCTAGGGGGCTGGAAAATTCACCCCTCCACTTT. Protein: CASRSRGLENSPLHF.

This clonotype was recorded at least ten times. This chain connects TRBV12-3 or TRBV12-4 to TRBJ2-1; no clear D gene. The V end was cut by 4 bases, the J end by 15 bases, with 19 bases between. CDR3 size: 13 residues. CDR3 in amino acids: CASSSTQRPTWFF. The CDR3 bases are TGTGCCAGCAGTTCGACACAGCGACCCACATGGTTCTTC.

The chain recombines TRBV7-3 with TRBJ2-5, with TRBD2 matching 9 bases. With V trimmed by 5 bases and J by 5 bases, 9 bases remained unmatched. The CDR3 is 15 amino acids. The germline CDR1 and CDR2 sequences are SGHTA and FQGTGA. This CDR3 is CASSKQRGAWETQYF. CDR3 DNA sequence: TGTGCCAGCAGCAAACAGCGGGGGGCCTGGGAGACCCAGTACTTC. Based on the CDR3 plus reference TRBV7-3 and TRBJ2-5, the full variable domain is GAGVSQTPSNKVTEKGKYVELRCDPISGHTALYWYRQSLGQGPEFLIYFQGTGAADDSGLPNDRFFAVRPEGSVSTLKIQRTERGDSAVYLCASSKQRGAWETQYFGPGTRLLVL.

The chain carries TRBV20-1 and TRBJ2-1; D may match TRBD1 or TRBD2 (5 bases each). Trimming removed 5 bases from V and 3 bases from J, with 17 bases in between. The V gene's germline CDR1 is DFQATT and CDR2 SNEGSKA (reference sequence). This CDR3 is built from 15 residues. For the CDR3, the DNA is TGCAGTGCTTCCTTAGGGAGCAGGGTCTACAATGAGCAGTTCTTC. It encodes CSASLGSRVYNEQFF.

This clonotype was observed many times. The rearrangement links TRBV20-1 to TRBJ1-5; D is possibly TRBD1 (6 bases). Germline lookup yields CDR1 DFQATT and CDR2 SNEGSKA (reference sequence). The CDR3 totals 13 residues. Trimming shortened V by 6 bases and J by 1 base, and 10 bases separated the two germline ends. The CDR3 DNA sequence: TGCAGTGCATACAGGGACAGCAATCAGCCCCAGCATTTT. Translating it yields CSAYRDSNQPQHF.

This clonotype was recorded a few times. CDR3 sequence (DNA): TGTGCCAGCAGCCAAGATCCTAGCGGGAGTGTAGATACGCAGTATTTT. This sequence encodes CASSQDPSGSVDTQYF. V and J are TRBV3-1 and TRBJ2-3, with 10 bases matching TRBD2. J gave up 5 bases and V 0 bases, and 5 bases lay outside the gene matches. Germline-derived CDR1 and CDR2 are LGHDT and YNNKEL (reference sequence). The CDR3 is 16 residues long.

The chain couples TRBV29-1 to TRBJ1-2; the D gene is possibly TRBD1 (5 bases). Deletions cut 3 bases from V and 4 bases from J, with 9 bases between. CDR3 length: 12 residues. Looked up from germline, CDR1 is SQVTM and CDR2 is ANQGSEA. The CDR3 loop is CSVDRVGYGYTF. CDR3 bases: TGCAGCGTTGACAGGGTGGGCTATGGCTACACCTTC.

This clonotype was observed a handful of times. This chain uses TRBV7-9 with TRBJ1-6; the D gene is possibly TRBD1 (5 bases). CDR3 length: 16 amino acids. Germline CDR1 SEHNR, CDR2 FQNEAQ (reference sequence). The V and J ends lost 5 bases and 5 bases respectively, with 16 bases between them. The CDR3 DNA follows: TGTGCCAGCAGCCCGACTTCCGGGACTAATAATTCACCCCTCCACTTT. This codes for CASSPTSGTNNSPLHF.

In this sample, this clonotype turned up a few times. J is TRBJ2-3 and V is TRBV29-1; D gene ambiguous. Trimming took off 8 bases at V and 0 bases at J, with 9 bases between the two ends. Germline CDR1 and CDR2: SQVTM and ANQGSEA. The CDR3 is 12 amino acids. The CDR3 here is CSLVGSTDTQYF. The CDR3 region has the DNA TGCAGCCTGGTCGGGAGCACAGATACGCAGTATTTT.

The rearrangement links TRBV5-1 to TRBJ2-3; no firm D call. The CDR3 has 16 residues. V lost 4 bases, J lost 2 bases, and 17 bases lay in between. CDR1 SGHRS and CDR2 YFSETQ come from the germline V gene. The CDR3 here is CASSPTRVAITDTQYF. CDR3 coding DNA: TGCGCCAGCAGCCCCACTCGCGTAGCTATCACAGATACGCAGTATTTT. Based on the CDR3 plus reference TRBV5-1 and TRBJ2-3, the full variable domain is KAGVTQTPRYLIKTRGQQVTLSCSPISGHRSVSWYQQTPGQGLQFLFEYFSETQRNKGNFPGRFSGRQFSNSRSEMNVSTLELGDSALYLCASSPTRVAITDTQYFGPGTRLTVL.

This clonotype was counted at least ten times. The CDR3 DNA reads TGTGCCAGCAGCCAAGATTCGGGCAGGGGTTCCTACGAGCAGTACTTC. It translates to CASSQDSGRGSYEQYF. The chain is built from TRBV4-2 and TRBJ2-7, with D possibly matching TRBD1 (6 bases). The V gene lost 0 bases and the J gene lost 1 base, with 13 bases spanning the gap. CDR3 size: 16 residues. The germline CDR1 and CDR2 sequences are LGHNA and YNFKEQ.

This chain joins TRBV9 and TRBJ1-1, with 9 bases fitting TRBD1. V shed 4 bases, J shed 5 bases, and the junction held 6 bases outside the gene matches. CDR3 length: 14 residues. Germline values: CDR1 SGDLS, CDR2 YYNGEE. In DNA, the CDR3 is TGTGCCAGCAGCCTCTACGGACAGGGGACTGAAGCTTTCTTT. Its protein product is CASSLYGQGTEAFF.

This clonotype was observed at least ten times. The V gene is TRBV10-3, the J gene TRBJ2-1; D not resolved. Germline CDR1 reads ENHRY; CDR2 reads SYGVKD. The V gene lost 3 bases and the J gene lost 5 bases, with 5 bases spanning the gap. The CDR3 is made up of 12 amino acids. CDR3 nucleotides: TGTGCCATCAGTGAACGGGACAATGAGCAGTTCTTC. It translates to CAISERDNEQFF.

This clonotype was counted only a few times. The chain combines TRBV10-1 with TRBJ2-3; D is uncertain. Germline V gives CDR1 WNHNN, CDR2 SYGVQD (reference sequence). The CDR3 spans 13 residues. V was trimmed by 1 base and J by 4 bases, leaving 6 bases between them. In DNA form, the CDR3 reads TGCGCCAGCAGTGAGTGGGTGGCAGATACGCAGTATTTT. It translates to CASSEWVADTQYF.

The chain is built from TRBV11-2 and TRBJ1-2, with D possibly TRBD1 on 5 matching bases. The V and J ends lost 6 bases and 2 bases respectively, with 13 bases between them. CDR1 is SGHAT, CDR2 FQNNGV, per germline. The CDR3 has 14 residues. This CDR3 reads CASRGIRDNYGYTF. CDR3 nucleotides: TGTGCCAGCAGGGGGATCCGGGACAACTATGGCTACACCTTC. The variable domain in full, completed from reference TRBV11-2 and TRBJ1-2, reads EAGVAQSPRYKIIEKRQSVAFWCNPISGHATLYWYQQILGQGPKLLIQFQNNGVVDDSQLPKDRFSAERLKGVDSTLKIQPAKLEDSAVYLCASRGIRDNYGYTFGSGTRLTVV.

This chain links TRBV7-9 with TRBJ2-7; tentative D call: TRBD1 (6 bases). Germline V gene data show CDR1 as SEHNR and CDR2 as FQNEAQ (reference sequence). The CDR3 sequence is 16 residues long. Trimming took 1 base from V and 3 from J, leaving 16 bases between them. CDR3 coding DNA: TGTGCCAGCAGCTTAGAAGTGGGGGCGGTCGTCTACGAGCAGTACTTC. This sequence encodes CASSLEVGAVVYEQYF.

This clonotype was observed a few times. The V call is TRBV20-1, the J call TRBJ2-1, with D maybe TRBD1 (6 bases). Trimming took 3 bases from V and 3 from J, leaving 12 bases between them. This CDR3 comprises 14 residues. In germline, CDR1 is DFQATT, CDR2 SNEGSKA (reference sequence). The CDR3, as DNA: TGCAGTGCTAGTGAGGGGGTCTACTACAATGAGCAGTTCTTC. This gives the protein CSASEGVYYNEQFF.

V and J are TRBV7-3 and TRBJ2-3; D gene ambiguous. Germline CDR1 SGHTA, CDR2 FQGTGA. V dropped 3 bases and J dropped 6 bases, with 10 bases sitting between them. The CDR3 length is 13 residues. For the CDR3, the DNA is TGTGCCAGCAGCTTGGGCGTCGGGGATACGCAGTATTTT. Its translation is CASSLGVGDTQYF.

This clonotype has ten or more counts. CDR3 loop: CASSPRVTEAFF. The CDR3 DNA reads as TGTGCCAGCAGCCCGAGAGTCACTGAAGCTTTCTTT. The genes are TRBV12-3 or TRBV12-4 and TRBJ1-1; D not resolved. CDR3 length equals 12 residues. Trimming cost V 6 bases and J 4 bases, with 9 bases left between them.

This chain connects TRBV20-1 to TRBJ2-7, with 11 bases matching TRBD2. The CDR3 is 15 amino acids. Germline lookup yields CDR1 DFQATT and CDR2 SNEGSKA (reference sequence). V was clipped by 8 bases and J by 4 bases; unmatched bases: 13. This CDR3 is CSPLASGRYPYEQYF. The CDR3 DNA is TGCAGTCCCTTGGCTAGCGGGAGGTACCCGTACGAGCAGTACTTC.

This clonotype was observed at least ten times. The genes are TRBV27 and TRBJ2-1; D gene unclear. V was shortened by 6 bases and J by 1 base, with 1 base between the two germline ends. CDR3 length: 11 residues. The germline gives CDR1 MNHEY, CDR2 SMNVEV (reference sequence). The CDR3: CASRSYNEQFF. As DNA, the CDR3 is TGTGCCAGCAGGTCCTACAATGAGCAGTTCTTC.

This chain joins TRBV5-1 and TRBJ2-5, with D maybe TRBD1 (8 bases). The CDR3 has 15 amino acids. Trimming removed 4 bases from V and 5 bases from J, with 18 bases in between. CDR1 is SGHRS, CDR2 YFSETQ, per germline. The chain's CDR3 is CASSGTGSGGETQYF. The CDR3 nucleotides are TGCGCCAGCAGCGGGACAGGCTCCGGGGGGGAGACCCAGTACTTC.

V is TRBV7-6 and J is TRBJ2-7; TRBD2 aligns across 7 bases. CDR1 is SGHVS, CDR2 FNYEAQ, per germline. The junction had 6 bases not matched to a gene; V was cut back by 1 base and J by 6 bases. The CDR3 consists of 14 residues. The CDR3 protein is CASSLDSGGTEQYF. The CDR3 DNA follows: TGTGCCAGCAGCTTAGACTCGGGAGGCACCGAGCAGTACTTC. Looking up the rest from reference TRBV7-6 and TRBJ2-7 gives the full variable domain: GAGVSQSPRYKVTKRGQDVALRCDPISGHVSLYWYRQALGQGPEFLTYFNYEAQQDKSGLPNDRFSAERPEGSISTLTIQRTEQRDSAMYRCASSLDSGGTEQYFGPGTRLTVT.